These 9 T cell receptor beta chains share one sample of origin, sequenced in a study of early T cells in non-severe SARS-CoV-2 infection. TCRdb reanalysed the 5' RACE reads using MiXCR and keeps one entry per CDR3 protein. The sample holds roughly 53,000 distinct CDR3 sequences, about 10% seen once. The material sequenced was whole blood. The receptors originated from an adult who was a healthcare worker with PCR-confirmed SARS-CoV-2 infection or an uninfected control (not recorded which).

The rearrangement uses TRBV5-1 and TRBJ2-3; 7 bases fit TRBD1. The CDR3 totals 15 residues. The V gene end was trimmed by 4 bases and the J gene end by 1 base; junction bases not matched to a gene: 6. Germline CDR1 is SGHRS and CDR2 is YFSETQ. CDR3 sequence reads: CASSPRTGGTDTQYF. Here the CDR3 DNA reads TGCGCCAGCAGCCCCAGGACAGGCGGCACAGATACGCAGTATTTT.

V and J are TRBV7-3 and TRBJ1-1, with a possible D match to TRBD1 (5 bases). CDR3 length: 14 amino acids. The ends were cut back, 5 bases at V and 0 bases at J, with 10 bases in the middle. Per the germline V gene, CDR1 is SGHTA and CDR2 is FQGTGA. The CDR3 loop is CASSTGRMNTEAFF. CDR3 DNA: TGTGCCAGCAGCACGGGACGTATGAACACTGAAGCTTTCTTT.

This sequence joins TRBV9 and TRBJ2-5; 7 bases are shared with TRBD2. The CDR3 length is 14 residues. Trimming took 6 bases from V and 2 from J; bases not matched to a gene: 7. Germline V CDR1 and CDR2: SGDLS, YYNGEE. In DNA, the CDR3 is TGTGCCAGCAACCTGCTGGGGGGGCAAGAGACCCAGTACTTC. Protein sequence: CASNLLGGQETQYF.

This clonotype was seen a few times. V usage is TRBV25-1 and J usage is TRBJ1-3; D is undetermined. With 0 bases removed from V and 3 bases from J, the gap between germline ends came to 9 bases. Germline CDR1 reads MGHDK; CDR2 reads SYGVNS. This CDR3 spans 15 amino acids. As DNA, the CDR3 is TGTGCCAGCAGTGAATATGAGACATATGGAAACACCATATATTTT. As protein: CASSEYETYGNTIYF.

The table lists this clonotype with many counts. The chain has TRBV6-5 and TRBJ2-7; D gene uncertain. The CDR3 extends over 13 amino acids. Trimming removed 4 bases from V and 4 bases from J, with 11 bases in between. From germline, CDR1 is MNHEY and CDR2 SVGAGI. The CDR3 region has the DNA TGTGCCAGCAGTTCGCCCGTGGGGTACGAGCAGTACTTC. It codes for CASSSPVGYEQYF.

Only a few counts were recorded for this clonotype. The V and J genes are TRBV12-3 or TRBV12-4 and TRBJ2-7; D gene uncertain. The CDR3 totals 13 residues. V gave up 4 bases and J gave up 7 bases, with 14 bases separating them. DNA of the CDR3: TGTGCCAGCAGTTCCCGCGTCCCGGGTGAGCAGTACTTC. This encodes CASSSRVPGEQYF.

This chain links TRBV5-1 with TRBJ2-1, with a weak D call TRBD2 (5 bases). The germline V and J ends were trimmed by 0 bases and 9 bases, with 7 bases remaining between them. CDR1 is SGHRS and CDR2 is YFSETQ in the germline V gene. The CDR3 loop spans 12 amino acids. CDR3 residues: CASSLGGPEQFF. In DNA form, the CDR3 reads TGCGCCAGCAGCTTGGGAGGGCCTGAGCAGTTCTTC. The variable domain in full, with the rest retrieved from reference TRBV5-1 and TRBJ2-1, is KAGVTQTPRYLIKTRGQQVTLSCSPISGHRSVSWYQQTPGQGLQFLFEYFSETQRNKGNFPGRFSGRQFSNSRSEMNVSTLELGDSALYLCASSLGGPEQFFGPGTRLTVL.

This clonotype has a count of ten or more. The J gene is TRBJ2-1, the V gene TRBV7-2; 11 bases agree with TRBD2. Germline V gene lookup returns CDR1 SGHTA and CDR2 FQGNSA. Trimming at V came to 4 bases and at J to 3 bases, leaving 5 bases not matched to a gene. The CDR3 is 16 amino acids. CDR3 sequence reads: CASSSSSGRHYNEQFF. DNA for the CDR3: TGTGCCAGCAGCTCTTCTAGCGGGAGGCACTACAATGAGCAGTTCTTC.

The V and J genes are TRBV12-3 or TRBV12-4 and TRBJ2-7, with D unclear. The CDR3 covers 12 residues. V lost 6 bases and J 4 bases, leaving 10 bases between the germline ends. This chain's CDR3 is CASSPRVYEQYF. The CDR3 region has the DNA TGTGCCAGCAGCCCTAGGGTTTACGAGCAGTACTTC.